This entry features one T cell receptor (beta chain) sequence. Antigen: not known. The donors were adults (healthy and HIV-negative) with no recent acute infections or vaccinations. For each subset, genomic DNA was distributed in equal portions over several immunoSEQ plates. Measured with immunoSEQ multiplex PCR; TCRdb has only the in-frame clones, and not every one. The sample shows 550,000 to 850,000 clones, 74% of them seen only once. The sample comes from a study of shared clonotypes between healthy human individuals. Study-level points and caveats: In this cohort, only blood was sampled, and tissue repertoires likely differ. About 5% was the fraction of naive CD4 clonotypes found shared across a few donors.

The germline V and J ends were trimmed by 6 bases and 5 bases, with 13 bases remaining between them. Germline CDR1 is MNHEY and CDR2 is SMNVEV (reference sequence). The CDR3 is made up of 14 amino acids. The receptor's source is a woman under 40 in good health. The sequencing sample was made of memory CD4+ T cells sorted from blood. Subset described: CD45RA-negative fraction. V gene TRBV27 combines with J gene TRBJ2-2; D is ambiguous. CDR3 sequence (DNA): TGTGCCAGCAGGCGAATTGAACCAACCGGGGAGCTGTTTTTT. Its translation is CASRRIEPTGELFF.